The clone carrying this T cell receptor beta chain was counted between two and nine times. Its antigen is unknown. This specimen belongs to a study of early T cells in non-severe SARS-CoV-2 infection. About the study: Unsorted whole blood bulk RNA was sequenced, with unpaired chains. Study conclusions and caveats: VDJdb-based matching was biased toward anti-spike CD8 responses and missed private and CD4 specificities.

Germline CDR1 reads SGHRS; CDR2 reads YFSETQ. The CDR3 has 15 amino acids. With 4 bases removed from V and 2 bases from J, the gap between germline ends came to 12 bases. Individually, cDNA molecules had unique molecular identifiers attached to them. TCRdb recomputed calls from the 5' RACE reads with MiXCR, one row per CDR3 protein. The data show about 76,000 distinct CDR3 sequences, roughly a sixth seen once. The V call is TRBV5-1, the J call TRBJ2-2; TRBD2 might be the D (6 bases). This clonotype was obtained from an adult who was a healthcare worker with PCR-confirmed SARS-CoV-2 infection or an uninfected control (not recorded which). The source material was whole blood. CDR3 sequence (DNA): TGCGCCAGCAGCCCTGTCGGGAGAAACACCGGGGAGCTGTTTTTT. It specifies CASSPVGRNTGELFF. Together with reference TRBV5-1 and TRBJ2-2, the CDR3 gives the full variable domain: KAGVTQTPRYLIKTRGQQVTLSCSPISGHRSVSWYQQTPGQGLQFLFEYFSETQRNKGNFPGRFSGRQFSNSRSEMNVSTLELGDSALYLCASSPVGRNTGELFFGEGSRLTVL.